The 18 T cell receptor beta chains presented below share a single source sample, sequenced in a study of early T cells in non-severe SARS-CoV-2 infection. TCRdb re-called the 5' RACE reads through MiXCR, storing one row per CDR3 protein. The table shows more than 55,000 distinct CDR3 sequences, with approximately 9% occurring only once. The sequencing sample was made of whole blood. Source of these receptors: an adult who was a healthcare worker with PCR-confirmed SARS-CoV-2 infection or an uninfected control (not recorded which).

Many counts were recorded for this clonotype. The chain uses TRBV28 and TRBJ2-1; D could derive from TRBD1 or TRBD2 (6 bases each). The V and J ends lost 5 bases and 7 bases respectively, with 12 bases between them. The CDR3 covers 13 residues. The germline V gene encodes CDR1 MDHEN and CDR2 SYDVKM. In DNA form, the CDR3 reads TGTGCCAGCAGTGCGGGACACTGGAATGAGCAGTTCTTC. Its translation: CASSAGHWNEQFF.

This clonotype has only a few counts. V usage is TRBV7-2 and J usage is TRBJ1-2; D is ambiguous. There are 14 residues in the CDR3. V was cut by 1 base and J by 2 bases, with 8 bases left in between. Germline assignment: CDR1 SGHTA and CDR2 FQGNSA. The CDR3 region is CASSLVRANYGYTF. In DNA, the CDR3 is TGTGCCAGCAGCTTAGTTCGGGCCAACTATGGCTACACCTTC.

This clonotype was seen at least ten times. The V and J genes are TRBV28 and TRBJ2-1; 10 positions match TRBD2. The junction had 5 bases not matched to a gene; V was cut back by 6 bases and J by 9 bases. This CDR3 has 13 amino acids. Germline V gene lookup returns CDR1 MDHEN and CDR2 SYDVKM. The CDR3 coding sequence is TGTGCCAGCAGGTCGGGACTAGCGTCTGAGCAGTTCTTC. This gives the protein CASRSGLASEQFF.

This clonotype was observed many times. The chain couples TRBV20-1 to TRBJ1-1, with 8 bases aligning to TRBD1. The trim removed 0 bases at V and 1 base at J, leaving 10 bases unmatched. The V gene's germline CDR1 is DFQATT and CDR2 SNEGSKA (reference sequence). CDR3 length equals 17 residues. DNA of the CDR3: TGCAGTGCTAGAGATCTGGGCAGGGGGCTTGGGAACACTGAAGCTTTCTTT. It translates to CSARDLGRGLGNTEAFF.

This CDR3 is CASSPGRYTGELFF. The CDR3 nucleotides are TGTGCCAGCAGTCCTGGACGTTATACCGGGGAGCTGTTTTTT. This chain joins TRBV28 and TRBJ2-2; D unresolved. With 5 bases removed from V and 5 bases from J, the gap between germline ends came to 12 bases. Germline CDR1 and CDR2: MDHEN and SYDVKM. The CDR3 is made up of 14 amino acids.

There are many counts of this clonotype. The chain links TRBV10-2 to TRBJ1-1, with 9 nucleotides matching TRBD1. CDR1 is WSHSY and CDR2 is SAAADI in the germline V gene. The CDR3 spans 17 residues. V lost 1 base and J lost 1; bases outside the gene matches: 7. The CDR3 is CASSEFIQGATNTEAFF. CDR3 sequence (DNA): TGCGCCAGCAGTGAGTTCATACAGGGGGCAACGAACACTGAAGCTTTCTTT.

This clonotype has a handful of counts. This chain connects TRBV12-3 or TRBV12-4 to TRBJ2-7; TRBD1 might be the D (6 bases). V gave up 3 bases and J gave up 5 bases, with 14 bases separating them. The CDR3 is made up of 14 amino acids. CDR3 sequence reads: CASSLTGTSDEQYF. CDR3 nucleotide sequence: TGTGCCAGCAGTTTGACCGGGACATCCGACGAGCAGTACTTC.

The rearrangement links TRBV11-3 to TRBJ2-1, with 9 nucleotides matching TRBD1. J was trimmed by 8 bases and V by 5 bases; bases with no gene match: 13. Germline-derived CDR1 and CDR2 are SGHNT and YENEEA. The length of the CDR3 is 16 residues. Here the CDR3 DNA reads TGTGCCAGCAGCACTAGACAGGGGGGAAGTTCGGATGAGCAGTTCTTC. Translated: CASSTRQGGSSDEQFF.

The table lists this clonotype with many counts. The V call is TRBV4-2, the J call TRBJ1-6; unclear D gene. With 0 bases removed from V and 9 bases from J, the gap between germline ends came to 6 bases. The CDR3 sequence is 13 residues long. CDR1 LGHNA and CDR2 YNFKEQ come from the germline V gene. The CDR3 nucleotides read TGTGCCAGCAGCCAAGATAATGCTTCACCCCTCCACTTT. Translating it yields CASSQDNASPLHF.

This clonotype was recorded at least ten times. V usage is TRBV2 and J usage is TRBJ2-1; D is unclear. Per germline, CDR1 SNHLY and CDR2 FYNNEI. This CDR3 is built from 16 residues. The V end lost 2 bases, the J end lost 10 bases, and 21 bases lay between the germline ends. The CDR3 DNA reads as TGTGCCAGCAGTGAAAACCCTTCTCTTTCCTTACCCGAGCAGTTCTTC. Residues: CASSENPSLSLPEQFF.

This clonotype was seen a few times. V is TRBV28 and J is TRBJ1-5; a weak D match, TRBD1 (6 bases). Trimming left V 5 bases short and J 4 bases short, with 9 bases between. The CDR3 is 13 amino acids. The germline CDR1 and CDR2 sequences are MDHEN and SYDVKM. CDR3 nucleotide sequence: TGTGCCAGCAGTCCCACAGGGAATCAGCCCCAGCATTTT. Translating gives CASSPTGNQPQHF.

This clonotype showed up just a few times. CDR3 loop: CASSEKISGELFF. As DNA, the CDR3 is TGTGCCAGCAGTGAAAAGATTTCAGGGGAGCTGTTTTTT. The rearrangement joins TRBV25-1 to TRBJ2-2; D remains unclear. CDR1 is MGHDK and CDR2 is SYGVNS in the germline V gene. Trimming stripped 2 bases from V and 8 bases from J, with 9 bases between. The CDR3 has 13 residues.

This clonotype appeared many times. The chain joins TRBV6-2 or TRBV6-3 to TRBJ2-7; TRBD1 matches 7 bases. The CDR3 runs to 14 residues. V was clipped by 6 bases and J by 0 bases; unmatched bases: 5. Germline CDR1 is MNHEY and CDR2 is SVGEGT. The CDR3 loop reads CASRSGGSSYEQYF. Written as DNA, the CDR3 is TGTGCCAGCAGATCAGGGGGAAGCTCCTACGAGCAGTACTTC.

This clonotype was recorded many times. The CDR3 reads CATGDGARYEQYF. CDR3 coding DNA: TGTGCCACCGGAGACGGTGCAAGGTACGAGCAGTACTTC. J is TRBJ2-7 and V is TRBV6-2 or TRBV6-3; D call uncertain. The V end lost 10 bases, the J end lost 4 bases, and 17 bases lay between the germline ends. This CDR3 comprises 13 residues. Per the germline V gene, CDR1 is MNHEY and CDR2 is SVGEGT.

There are many counts of this clonotype. This chain joins TRBV20-1 and TRBJ2-7; D is undetermined. Germline values: CDR1 DFQATT, CDR2 SNEGSKA (reference sequence). Deletions cut 0 bases from V and 0 bases from J, with 12 bases between. The CDR3 contains 15 residues. The CDR3 loop is CSARDLAVSSYEQYF. CDR3 sequence (DNA): TGCAGTGCTAGAGATCTGGCCGTTAGCTCCTACGAGCAGTACTTC.

This clonotype was observed a handful of times. The chain uses TRBV5-5 and TRBJ1-6; 7 nucleotides align to TRBD1. The CDR3 is 16 residues long. CDR1 and CDR2 (germline): SGHKS, YYEKEE (reference sequence). J was trimmed by 6 bases and V by 1 base; bases with no gene match: 7. CDR3 sequence: CASSLRPTGSNSPLHF. The CDR3 DNA sequence: TGTGCCAGCAGCTTGCGGCCGACAGGGTCTAATTCACCCCTCCACTTT.

This clonotype has a count of ten or more. This rearrangement joins TRBV11-2 to TRBJ1-1; D call uncertain. V was cut by 1 base and J by 1 base, with 7 bases left in between. Per the germline V gene, CDR1 is SGHAT and CDR2 is FQNNGV. The CDR3 consists of 14 residues. CDR3 in amino acids: CASSLVQRNTEAFF. The CDR3 DNA reads as TGTGCCAGCAGCTTAGTACAGAGGAACACTGAAGCTTTCTTT.

The chain recombines TRBV4-3 with TRBJ1-2; D is unresolved. The length of the CDR3 is 15 residues. The germline V and J ends were trimmed by 1 base and 0 bases, with 9 bases remaining between them. The V gene's germline CDR1 is LGHNA and CDR2 YSLEER. This chain's CDR3 is CASSQGHHTNYGYTF. The CDR3 bases are TGCGCCAGCAGCCAAGGGCACCATACTAACTATGGCTACACCTTC.